The 6 T cell receptor beta chains given below trace back to one sample, sequenced in a study of T cells after yellow fever vaccination. A single record per CDR3 protein comes from TCRdb applying MiXCR to the 5' RACE reads. The sample yields some 290,000 distinct CDR3 sequences, approximately 12% seen once. The sample here was CD4+ T cells sorted from PBMCs, taken 45 days after the yellow fever booster vaccination. These TCRs come from a man aged 18 to 29 who received the YFV17D yellow fever vaccine.

This clonotype was picked up many times. The chain recombines TRBV7-2 with TRBJ2-3, with TRBD2 as a possible D gene (5 bases). V was cut by 2 bases and J by 5 bases, with 8 bases left in between. The CDR3 loop spans 13 amino acids. Germline V gene lookup returns CDR1 SGHTA and CDR2 FQGNSA. The CDR3 spells CASSLSGGDTQYF. The CDR3 nucleotides read TGTGCCAGCAGCTTAAGTGGAGGAGATACGCAGTATTTT.

This clonotype was detected only a few times. The chain is built from TRBV5-6 and TRBJ2-5; possible D gene TRBD2, 6 bases. The germline V gene encodes CDR1 SGHDT and CDR2 YYEEEE. This CDR3 has 13 amino acids. V lost 5 bases to trimming and J lost 5 bases, with 13 bases between them. The CDR3 coding sequence is TGTGCCAGCAGGGCGGGACCTCACGAGACCCAGTACTTC. Protein sequence: CASRAGPHETQYF.

This chain connects TRBV7-2 to TRBJ1-3; D call uncertain. V was clipped by 0 bases and J by 0 bases, with 12 bases between them. Germline assignment: CDR1 SGHTA and CDR2 FQGNSA. The CDR3 sequence is 17 residues long. For the CDR3, the DNA is TGTGCCAGCAGCTTAGCGGCCCCAACAGTCTCTGGAAACACCATATATTTT. It specifies CASSLAAPTVSGNTIYF.

This clonotype was detected a few times. The J gene is TRBJ1-1, the V gene TRBV18; D is possibly TRBD1 (5 bases). CDR3 size: 13 residues. Per germline, CDR1 KGHSH and CDR2 LQKENI. The V gene lost 0 bases and the J gene lost 8 bases, with 10 bases spanning the gap. This CDR3 reads CASSPPGGREAFF. CDR3 DNA: TGTGCCAGCTCACCACCGGGGGGTCGGGAAGCTTTCTTT.

J is TRBJ2-5 and V is TRBV5-1; D possibly corresponds to TRBD2 (5 bases). Germline values: CDR1 SGHRS, CDR2 YFSETQ. This CDR3 is 13 amino acids long. Between the trimmed V and J ends, which lost 7 bases and 5 bases, there was a span of 15 bases. The CDR3 DNA is TGCGCCAGCTTGGCGGACGGGATGGAGACCCAGTACTTC. This codes for CASLADGMETQYF.

The chain uses TRBV5-1 and TRBJ2-3, with 12 bases identical to TRBD2. CDR1 and CDR2 from the germline V gene are SGHRS and YFSETQ. The CDR3 has 14 residues. The ends lost 6 bases at V and 5 bases at J; junction bases unmatched: 4. CDR3 coding DNA: TGCGCCAGCATGCGACTAGCGGGGGAAGATACGCAGTATTTT. Its protein is CASMRLAGEDTQYF.